This T cell receptor beta chain was recovered during a study of blood T cell repertoires in COVID-19. There are 15 residues in the CDR3. Trimming cost V 1 base and J 16 bases, with 23 bases left between them. Germline V gene data show CDR1 as SGHTA and CDR2 as FQGNSA. TCRdb's table, derived via immunoSEQ multiplex PCR, lists solely in-frame clones and lacks some. Counted here are 120,000 or so clones, about 85% occurring once; the ten biggest clones make up about 6.2%. This clonotype was sampled from a man older than 75 with active or convalescent COVID-19. The chain joins TRBV7-2 to TRBJ2-4; TRBD1 might be the D (5 bases). The sample was peripheral blood. CDR3 region: CASSLGTIGQGLSYF. In DNA, the CDR3 is TGTGCCAGCAGCTTAGGCACTATTGGACAAGGGTTGTCTTACTTC.